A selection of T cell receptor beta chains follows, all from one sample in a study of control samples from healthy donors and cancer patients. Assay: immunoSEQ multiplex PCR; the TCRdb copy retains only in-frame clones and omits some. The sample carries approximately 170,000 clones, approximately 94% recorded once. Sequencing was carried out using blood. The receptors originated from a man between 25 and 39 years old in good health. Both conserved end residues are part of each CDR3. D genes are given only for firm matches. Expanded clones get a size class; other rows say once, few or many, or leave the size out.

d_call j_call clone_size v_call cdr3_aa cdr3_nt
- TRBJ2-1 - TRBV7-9 CASSLVSPLNEQFF TGTGCCAGCAGCCTCGTTTCCCCCCTAAATGAGCAGTTCTTC
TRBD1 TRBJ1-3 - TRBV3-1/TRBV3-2 CASSPGTGGFGNTIYF TGTGCCAGCAGCCCCGGGACAGGGGGTTTTGGAAACACCATATATTTT
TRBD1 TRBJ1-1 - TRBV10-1 CASSRDRVTEAFF TGCGCCAGCAGCCGGGACAGGGTAACTGAAGCTTTCTTT
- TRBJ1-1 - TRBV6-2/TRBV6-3 CASSYSTSWTEAFF TGTGCCAGCAGTTACTCGACCAGTTGGACTGAAGCTTTCTTT
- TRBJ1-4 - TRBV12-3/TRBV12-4 CASRREVEKLFF TGTGCCAGCCGCAGGGAGGTGGAAAAACTGTTTTTT
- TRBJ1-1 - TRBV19 CASSSGMNTEAFF TGTGCCAGTAGTTCTGGGATGAACACTGAAGCTTTCTTT
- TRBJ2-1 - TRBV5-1 CASSLALVVQRDNVEQFF TGCGCCAGCAGCTTGGCTTTGGTCGTCCAACGAGACAATGTTGAGCAGTTCTTC
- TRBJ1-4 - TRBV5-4 CASSSEAGVGKKLFF TGTGCCAGCAGCTCTGAGGCAGGGGTAGGCAAAAAACTGTTTTTT
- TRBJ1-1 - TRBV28 CASSNQYGAFF TGTGCCAGCAGCAATCAGTACGGGGCTTTCTTT
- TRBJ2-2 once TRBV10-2 CASGRRGWTGELFF TGCGCCAGCGGGAGACGAGGGTGGACCGGGGAGCTGTTTTTT
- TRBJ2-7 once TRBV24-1 CATSDAGTPGYEQYF TGTGCCACCAGTGATGCCGGGACCCCGGGCTACGAGCAGTACTTC
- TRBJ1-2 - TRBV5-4 CASSLGGSDTNYGYTF TGTGCCAGCAGCTTGGGAGGCAGCGACACTAACTATGGCTACACCTTC
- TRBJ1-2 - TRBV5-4 CASSPTGYGYTF TGTGCCAGCAGCCCGACGGGCTATGGCTACACCTTC
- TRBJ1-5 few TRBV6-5 CASRRFWDQPQHF TGTGCCAGCAGGAGGTTTTGGGATCAGCCCCAGCATTTT
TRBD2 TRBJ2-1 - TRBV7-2 CASSRRTGGYNEQFF TGTGCCAGCAGTCGTCGGACGGGAGGTTACAATGAGCAGTTCTTC
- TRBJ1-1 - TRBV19 CASTITGTGLSRSEAFF TGTGCCAGTACCATCACCGGGACCGGGCTTTCACGGTCTGAAGCTTTCTTT
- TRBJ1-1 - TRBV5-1 CASSLERQGNTEAFF TGCGCCAGCAGCTTAGAACGGCAGGGGAACACTGAAGCTTTCTTT
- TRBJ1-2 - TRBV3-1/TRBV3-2 CASTPIPRSNYGYTF TGTGCCAGCACCCCAATCCCTCGAAGCAACTATGGCTACACCTTC
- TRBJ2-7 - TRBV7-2 CASSRGAYEQYF TGTGCCAGCAGTAGAGGCGCCTACGAGCAGTACTTC
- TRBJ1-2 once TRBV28 CASSLGQRDGYTF TGTGCCAGCAGTTTGGGGCAGCGCGATGGCTACACCTTC
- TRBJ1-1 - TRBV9 CASSPVGGGTEAFF TGTGCCAGCAGTCCTGTGGGAGGGGGCACTGAAGCTTTCTTT
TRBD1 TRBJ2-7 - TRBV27 CASSLGTGGPYGQYF TGTGCCAGCAGTTTAGGGACAGGGGGCCCCTACGGGCAGTACTTC
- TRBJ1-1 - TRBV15 CATSGRGTPNTEAFF TGTGCCACCAGCGGACGAGGGACCCCGAACACTGAAGCTTTCTTT
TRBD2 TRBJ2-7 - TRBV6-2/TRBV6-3 CASSYPGLAGYYEQYF TGTGCCAGCAGTTACCCGGGACTAGCGGGTTACTACGAGCAGTACTTC
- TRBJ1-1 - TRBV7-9 CASSLENTEAFF TGTGCCAGCAGCTTAGAGAACACTGAAGCTTTCTTT
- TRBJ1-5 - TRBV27 CASSFSGINQPQHF TGTGCCAGCAGTTTCTCAGGGATCAATCAGCCCCAGCATTTT
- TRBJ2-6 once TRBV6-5 CASSPGANVLTF TGTGCCAGCAGCCCTGGGGCCAACGTCCTGACTTTC